Reported below is one TCR beta chain. What it recognizes is unknown. 60 Vbeta and 13 Jbeta primers were used in PCR. Profiled with immunoSEQ multiplex PCR; TCRdb holds only in-frame clones, not every one. In the table there are about 160,000 clones, approximately 78% of which are singletons. The V end was cut by 0 bases, the J end by 6 bases, with 9 bases between. The CDR3 contains 14 residues. Germline V CDR1 and CDR2: LNHNV, YYDKDF (reference sequence). The data are from a study of cytomegalovirus exposure and HLA in healthy donors. Study conclusions and caveats: Researchers counted roughly 150 TCR beta chains as cytomegalovirus-associated.

The receptor comes from a woman aged 40-49 years in good health and CMV-seronegative. The sequencing sample was made of PBMCs. The V call is TRBV15, the J call TRBJ1-5; D remains unclear. The DNA of the CDR3 is TGTGCCACCAGCAGAGATTTTCGGGGTCAGCCCCAGCATTTT. Protein: CATSRDFRGQPQHF.